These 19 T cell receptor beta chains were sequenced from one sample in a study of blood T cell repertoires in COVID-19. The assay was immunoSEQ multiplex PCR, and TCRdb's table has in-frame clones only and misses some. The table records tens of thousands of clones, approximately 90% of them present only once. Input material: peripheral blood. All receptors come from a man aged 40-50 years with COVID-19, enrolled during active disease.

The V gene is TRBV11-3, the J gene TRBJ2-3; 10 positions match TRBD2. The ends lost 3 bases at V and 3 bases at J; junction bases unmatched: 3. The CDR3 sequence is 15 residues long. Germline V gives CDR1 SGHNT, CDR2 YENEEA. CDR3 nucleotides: TGTGCCAGCAGCTTCAGCGGGGGGGCAACAGATACGCAGTATTTT. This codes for CASSFSGGATDTQYF. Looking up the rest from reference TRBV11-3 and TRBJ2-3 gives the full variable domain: EAGVVQSPRYKIIEKKQPVAFWCNPISGHNTLYWYLQNLGQGPELLIRYENEEAVDDSQLPKDRFSAERLKGVDSTLKIQPAELGDSAVYLCASSFSGGATDTQYFGPGTRLTVL.

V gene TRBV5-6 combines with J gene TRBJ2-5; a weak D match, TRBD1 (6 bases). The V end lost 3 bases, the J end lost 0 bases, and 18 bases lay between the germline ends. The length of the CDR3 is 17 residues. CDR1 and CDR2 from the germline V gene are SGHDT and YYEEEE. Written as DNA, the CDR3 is TGTGCCAGCAGCTCCACCTCAGGGGCCGGTTACCAAGAGACCCAGTACTTC. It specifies CASSSTSGAGYQETQYF.

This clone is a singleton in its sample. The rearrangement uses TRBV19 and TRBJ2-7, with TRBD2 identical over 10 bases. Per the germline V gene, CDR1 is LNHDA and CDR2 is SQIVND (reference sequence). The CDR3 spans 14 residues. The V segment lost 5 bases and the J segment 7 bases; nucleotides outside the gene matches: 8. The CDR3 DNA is TGTGCCAGTAGTGGGACGGGACTAGCGCCTGAGCAGTACTTC. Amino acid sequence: CASSGTGLAPEQYF.

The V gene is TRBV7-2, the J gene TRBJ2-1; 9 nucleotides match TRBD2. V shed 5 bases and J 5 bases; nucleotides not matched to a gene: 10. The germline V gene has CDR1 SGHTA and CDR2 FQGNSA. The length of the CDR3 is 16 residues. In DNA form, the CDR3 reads TGTGCCAGCAGCACCCCCAGACTAGCGGCCGACAATGAGCAGTTCTTC. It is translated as CASSTPRLAADNEQFF.

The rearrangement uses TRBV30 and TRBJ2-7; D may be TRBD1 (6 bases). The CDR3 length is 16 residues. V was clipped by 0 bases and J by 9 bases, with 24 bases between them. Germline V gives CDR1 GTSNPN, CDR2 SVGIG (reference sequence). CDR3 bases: TGTGCCTGGAGTGTAAGGGTGGGGGCTAGAATGTCCGGGCAGTACTTC. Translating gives CAWSVRVGARMSGQYF.

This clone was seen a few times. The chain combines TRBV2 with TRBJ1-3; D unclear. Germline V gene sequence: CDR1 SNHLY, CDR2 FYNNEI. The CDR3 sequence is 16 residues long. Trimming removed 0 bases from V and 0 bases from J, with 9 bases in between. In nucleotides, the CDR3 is TGTGCCAGCAGTGAAGCGGCAGTCCGCTCTGGAAACACCATATATTTT. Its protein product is CASSEAAVRSGNTIYF.

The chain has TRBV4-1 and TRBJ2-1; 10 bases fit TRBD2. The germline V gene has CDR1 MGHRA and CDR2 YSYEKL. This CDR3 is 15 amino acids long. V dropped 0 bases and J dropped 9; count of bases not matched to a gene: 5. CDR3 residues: CASSQEAAGGFEQFF. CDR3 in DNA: TGCGCCAGCAGCCAAGAGGCAGCGGGGGGGTTTGAGCAGTTCTTC.

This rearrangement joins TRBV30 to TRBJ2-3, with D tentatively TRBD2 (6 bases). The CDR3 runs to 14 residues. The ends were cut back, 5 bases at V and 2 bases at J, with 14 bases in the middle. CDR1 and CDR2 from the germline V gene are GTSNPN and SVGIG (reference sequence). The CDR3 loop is CAWDPGATTDTQYF. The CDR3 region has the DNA TGTGCCTGGGACCCGGGAGCTACCACAGATACGCAGTATTTT.

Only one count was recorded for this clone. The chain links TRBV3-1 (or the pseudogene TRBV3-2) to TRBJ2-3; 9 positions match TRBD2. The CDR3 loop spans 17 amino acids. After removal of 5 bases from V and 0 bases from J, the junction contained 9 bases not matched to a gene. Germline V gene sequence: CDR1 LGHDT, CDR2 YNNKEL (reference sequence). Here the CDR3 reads CASSSSGARPSTDTQYF. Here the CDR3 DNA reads TGTGCCAGCAGCTCTAGCGGGGCGAGACCTAGCACAGATACGCAGTATTTT.

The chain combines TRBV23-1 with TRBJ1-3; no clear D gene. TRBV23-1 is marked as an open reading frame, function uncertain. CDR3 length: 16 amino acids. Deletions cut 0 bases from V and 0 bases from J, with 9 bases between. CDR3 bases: TGCGCCAGCAGTCAATCTTCCAGGCCCTCTGGAAACACCATATATTTT. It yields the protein CASSQSSRPSGNTIYF.

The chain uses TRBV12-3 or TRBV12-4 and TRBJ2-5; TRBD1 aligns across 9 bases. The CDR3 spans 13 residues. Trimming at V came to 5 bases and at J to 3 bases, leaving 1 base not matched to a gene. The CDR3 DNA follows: TGTGCCAGCAGTAGGACAGGGGAAGAGACCCAGTACTTC. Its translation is CASSRTGEETQYF.

The chain's CDR3 is CASSKATGGNSPLHF. CDR3 DNA: TGTGCCAGTAGCAAAGCGACAGGGGGAAATTCACCCCTCCACTTT. This chain connects TRBV19 to TRBJ1-6; 9 bases are shared with TRBD1. Germline V CDR1 and CDR2: LNHDA, SQIVND (reference sequence). The ends lost 6 bases at V and 7 bases at J; junction bases unmatched: 7. The CDR3 length is 15 residues.

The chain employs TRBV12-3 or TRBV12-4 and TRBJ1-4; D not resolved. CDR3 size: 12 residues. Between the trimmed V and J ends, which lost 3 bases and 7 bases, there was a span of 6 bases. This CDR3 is CASSLRGEKLFF. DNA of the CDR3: TGTGCCAGCAGTTTGCGAGGTGAAAAACTGTTTTTT.

CDR3 amino acids: CASQIDRETDTQYF. CDR3 DNA sequence: TGTGCCAGCCAAATCGACAGGGAAACAGATACGCAGTATTTT. J is TRBJ2-3 and V is TRBV28; TRBD1 matches at 7 bases. Germline CDR1 and CDR2: MDHEN and SYDVKM. Trimming at V came to 8 bases and at J to 3 bases, leaving 8 bases not matched to a gene. The CDR3 length is 14 residues.

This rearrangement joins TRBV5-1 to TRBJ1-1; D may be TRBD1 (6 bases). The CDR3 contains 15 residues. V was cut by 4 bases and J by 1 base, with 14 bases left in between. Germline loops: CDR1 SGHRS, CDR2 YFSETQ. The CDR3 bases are TGCGCCAGCAGCCCCGCCCTGGGACAGAACACTGAAGCTTTCTTT. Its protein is CASSPALGQNTEAFF.

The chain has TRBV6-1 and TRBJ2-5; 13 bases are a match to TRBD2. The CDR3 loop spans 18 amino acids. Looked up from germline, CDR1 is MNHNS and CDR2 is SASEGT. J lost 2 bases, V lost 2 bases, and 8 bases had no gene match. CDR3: CASSERWGTSGVQETQYF. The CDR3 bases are TGTGCCAGCAGTGAAAGGTGGGGGACTAGCGGGGTACAAGAGACCCAGTACTTC.

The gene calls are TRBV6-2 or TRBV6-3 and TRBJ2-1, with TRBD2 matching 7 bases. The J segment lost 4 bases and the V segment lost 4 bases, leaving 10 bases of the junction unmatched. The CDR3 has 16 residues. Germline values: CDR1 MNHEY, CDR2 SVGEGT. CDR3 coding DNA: TGTGCCAGCAGTTTAACCTGGACTAGTGGATACAATGAGCAGTTCTTC. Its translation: CASSLTWTSGYNEQFF.

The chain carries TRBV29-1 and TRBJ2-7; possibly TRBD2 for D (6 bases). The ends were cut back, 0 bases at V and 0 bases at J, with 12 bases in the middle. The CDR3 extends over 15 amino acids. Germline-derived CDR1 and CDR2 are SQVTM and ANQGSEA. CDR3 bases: TGCAGCGTTGAAGAGACGGGACTCAGCTCCTACGAGCAGTACTTC. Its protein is CSVEETGLSSYEQYF.

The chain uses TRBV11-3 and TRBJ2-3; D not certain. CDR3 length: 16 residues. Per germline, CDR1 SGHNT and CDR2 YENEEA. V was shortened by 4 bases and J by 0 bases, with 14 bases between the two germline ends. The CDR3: CASSSPEALSTDTQYF. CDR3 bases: TGTGCCAGCAGCTCGCCTGAGGCTTTGAGCACAGATACGCAGTATTTT.